The clone carrying this T cell receptor (beta chain) appeared a few times. What it binds is unknown. Libraries were prepared by immunoSEQ multiplex PCR; TCRdb keeps only in-frame clonotypes and omits some of them. The sample records under 200,000 clones, over 85% being singletons. These data are taken from a study of cytomegalovirus exposure and HLA in healthy donors. Study summary: The 100 to 150 validation repertoires and the 666 first-cohort repertoires shared a platform, a later analysis reported.

Study-wide findings and caveats: Cytomegalovirus association was assigned to about 150 TCR beta chains. Subsequent analysis of the 120 or so validation repertoires found a tendency for first-cohort TCR clusters to co-occur.

The sequence was obtained from a man between 18 and 29 years old in good health and CMV-seropositive. Sequenced: PBMCs.

CDR3 region: CASSRRGTGENYEQYF. The CDR3 DNA reads as TGTGCCAGCAGCCGACGAGGGACAGGGGAGAATTACGAGCAGTACTTC. The chain recombines TRBV5-4 with TRBJ2-7; TRBD1 aligns across 10 bases. Germline V gene lookup returns CDR1 SGHNT and CDR2 YYREEE (reference sequence). The CDR3 runs 16 residues. V gave up 4 bases and J gave up 4 bases; unmatched junction bases: 11.